A selection of T cell receptor beta chains follows, all from one sample in a study of cytomegalovirus exposure and HLA in healthy donors. Produced via immunoSEQ multiplex PCR; TCRdb's table is partial and in-frame only. The data contain 130,000 to 150,000 clones, over 60% of them seen just once; the ten biggest clones take up almost 7%. Sequencing was performed on PBMCs. The origin of the receptors is a man aged 40-49 years in good health and CMV-seropositive. Each CDR3 is given with its conserved first and last residue. A D gene is named only where the DNA matches it firmly. Rows give clone size only sometimes, using once, few, many, or a class for an expanded clone.

J | V | length | D | size | DNA | CDR3
TRBJ1-3 | TRBV11-3 | 13 | TRBD1 | . | TGTGCCAGCGGGACAGACTCTGGAAACACCATATATTTT | CASGTDSGNTIYF
TRBJ2-1 | TRBV28 | 17 | TRBD2 | . | TGTGCCAGCAGTGGGGGACTAGCGGGGGGGCCCGGCAATGAGCAGTTCTTC | CASSGGLAGGPGNEQFF
TRBJ2-1 | TRBV6-1 | 15 | . | . | TGTGCCAGCAGTGAAACCCCGGGACACCTAGGGGAGCAGTTCTTC | CASSETPGHLGEQFF
TRBJ2-2 | TRBV5-1 | 18 | TRBD2 | few | TGCGCCAGCAGCTTGGCCGGGACTAGCGGGGGGAACACCGGGGAGCTGTTTTTT | CASSLAGTSGGNTGELFF
TRBJ2-7 | TRBV28 | 14 | TRBD1 | . | TGTGCCAGCAGTTTAGTGGGACAGGACTACGAGCAGTACTTC | CASSLVGQDYEQYF
TRBJ2-7 | TRBV19 | 13 | TRBD1 | . | TGTGCCAGTAGTACGGGACAGTCCTACGAGCAGTACTTC | CASSTGQSYEQYF
TRBJ2-7 | TRBV27 | 18 | . | . | TGTGCCAGCAGTTTATCGATCGGGGTCAGCGAGCGGACCTACGAGCAGTACTTC | CASSLSIGVSERTYEQYF
TRBJ1-1 | TRBV19 | 14 | TRBD1 | . | TGTGCCAGTAGTTTTGACAGGGCGAACACTGAAGCTTTCTTT | CASSFDRANTEAFF
TRBJ2-5 | TRBV7-8 | 15 | . | . | TGTGCCAGCAGGGGGGGGGCAGGTATACAAGAGACCCAGTACTTC | CASRGGAGIQETQYF
TRBJ1-1 | TRBV5-1 | 14 | . | . | TGCGCCAGCAGCTTCTTCGGGATGGACACTGAAGCTTTCTTT | CASSFFGMDTEAFF
TRBJ1-1 | TRBV9 | 14 | . | . | TGTGCCAGCAGCGGTGGACAGACGAACACTGAAGCTTTCTTT | CASSGGQTNTEAFF
TRBJ1-1 | TRBV9 | 15 | . | . | TGTGCCAGCAGCGTTGAAGACAGACGGAACACTGAAGCTTTCTTT | CASSVEDRRNTEAFF